Following are 27 T cell receptor beta chains from one sample sequenced in a study of blood T cell dynamics during melanoma immunotherapy. Clones were read by immunoSEQ multiplex PCR, and TCRdb kept only the in-frame ones, dropping some. The sample includes roughly 25,000 clones, 87% seen only once; the top ten take approximately 4.6%. Sample time point: pre-treatment baseline. Specimen: blood, collected from a patient treated with checkpoint blockade. These receptors were taken from a human donor with melanoma.

By frequency in the sample, this clone is medium-sized. V usage is TRBV10-3 and J usage is TRBJ2-7; D might be TRBD1 (6 bases). The germline V gene encodes CDR1 ENHRY and CDR2 SYGVKD. This CDR3 spans 14 amino acids. Trimming shortened V by 8 bases and J by 2 bases, and 16 bases separated the two germline ends. The CDR3 spells CAIPPGPGAYEQYF. CDR3 DNA: TGTGCCATCCCCCCCGGACCAGGGGCCTACGAGCAGTACTTC.

J is TRBJ2-7 and V is TRBV6-5, with 8 bases fitting TRBD1. From germline, CDR1 is MNHEY and CDR2 SVGAGI. J gave up 1 base and V 7 bases, and 3 bases lay outside the gene matches. The CDR3 consists of 13 residues. The CDR3 bases are TGTGCCAGCAAGGGGGACAGGTCCTACGAGCAGTACTTC. Its translation: CASKGDRSYEQYF.

The chain recombines TRBV7-9 with TRBJ1-2; the match to TRBD1 covers 7 bases. The CDR3 has 14 residues. Germline V gives CDR1 SEHNR, CDR2 FQNEAQ (reference sequence). V lost 4 bases to trimming and J lost 4 bases; unmatched junction nucleotides: 6. Written as DNA, the CDR3 is TGTGCCAGCAGCTCTACAGGGGACAGCTATGGCTACACCTTC. Its translation is CASSSTGDSYGYTF.

V and J are TRBV11-1 and TRBJ2-5; tentatively, D is TRBD1 or TRBD2 (5 bases each). V was pared by 5 bases and J by 5 bases, with 9 bases between. CDR1 and CDR2 (germline): SGHAT, FQDESV (reference sequence). The CDR3 loop spans 12 amino acids. CDR3 sequence reads: CASSGTLETQYF. The CDR3 DNA is TGTGCCAGCAGCGGGACCCTGGAGACCCAGTACTTC.

The rearrangement links TRBV27 to TRBJ2-7; no definite D call. The V and J ends lost 6 bases and 2 bases respectively, with 5 bases between them. Germline CDR1 and CDR2: MNHEY and SMNVEV (reference sequence). This CDR3 comprises 11 residues. The CDR3 region has the DNA TGTGCCAGCAGGGAAGCCTACGAGCAGTACTTC. This gives the protein CASREAYEQYF.

The chain has TRBV9 and TRBJ1-1; D is undetermined. The CDR3 is made up of 13 amino acids. V was shortened by 0 bases and J by 1 base, with 4 bases between the two germline ends. CDR1 and CDR2 from the germline V gene are SGDLS and YYNGEE. The DNA for the CDR3 is TGTGCCAGCAGCGTAGGTGAGAACACTGAAGCTTTCTTT. Translating gives CASSVGENTEAFF.

The chain couples TRBV6-1 to TRBJ2-4; 8 bases align to TRBD2. J was trimmed by 2 bases and V by 2 bases; bases with no gene match: 17. Looked up from germline, CDR1 is MNHNS and CDR2 is SASEGT. CDR3 size: 20 residues. In DNA, the CDR3 is TGTGCCAGCAGTGAAAGGCCATCAAGCGGGAGACGGGGGACCAAAAACATTCAGTACTTC. It encodes CASSERPSSGRRGTKNIQYF.

This clone was recorded once. The genes are TRBV11-1 and TRBJ1-2; D remains unclear. The CDR3 runs 15 residues. From germline, CDR1 is SGHAT and CDR2 FQDESV (reference sequence). Deletions cut 1 base from V and 4 bases from J, with 13 bases between. As DNA, the CDR3 is TGTGCCAGCAGCTTAGGGGGATCAGAAGGCTATGGCTACACCTTC. Translation gives CASSLGGSEGYGYTF.

V usage is TRBV7-8 and J usage is TRBJ2-7; 12 nucleotides align to TRBD1. The V segment lost 3 bases and the J segment 4 bases; nucleotides outside the gene matches: 4. The germline CDR1 and CDR2 sequences are SGHVS and FQNEAQ. This CDR3 spans 15 amino acids. This CDR3 reads CASSLEGQGAYEQYF. The CDR3 DNA sequence: TGTGCCAGCAGCTTGGAGGGACAGGGGGCATACGAGCAGTACTTC.

This clone has a handful of counts. V usage is TRBV6-1 and J usage is TRBJ2-7, with 12 positions matching TRBD1. Germline CDR1 is MNHNS and CDR2 is SASEGT. After removal of 0 bases from V and 8 bases from J, the junction contained 8 bases not matched to a gene. This CDR3 is 16 amino acids long. For the CDR3, the DNA is TGTGCCAGCAGTGAAGCGGGGGGGACAGGGGGCGCGAAGCAGTACTTC. This codes for CASSEAGGTGGAKQYF.

This chain uses TRBV29-1 with TRBJ1-2; 10 bases are shared with TRBD1. After removal of 7 bases from V and 0 bases from J, the junction contained 8 bases not matched to a gene. Germline V CDR1 and CDR2: SQVTM, ANQGSEA. The CDR3 runs to 15 residues. CDR3 residues: CSALTGGESNYGYTF. As DNA, the CDR3 is TGCAGCGCTCTGACAGGGGGCGAGTCTAACTATGGCTACACCTTC.

The genes are TRBV18 and TRBJ2-7; tentative D call: TRBD2 (5 bases). The CDR3 spans 14 residues. V lost 1 base to trimming and J lost 5 bases, with 12 bases between them. Germline V lookup: CDR1 KGHSH, CDR2 LQKENI. The CDR3 sequence: CASSPRLADDEQYF. The CDR3 nucleotides read TGTGCCAGCTCACCACGGCTAGCTGACGACGAGCAGTACTTC.

The sample holds a few counts of this clone. The chain joins TRBV25-1 to TRBJ2-7; D could derive from TRBD1 or TRBD2 (6 bases each). Germline V gene data show CDR1 as MGHDK and CDR2 as SYGVNS. This CDR3 is 14 amino acids long. V was shortened by 2 bases and J by 4 bases, with 12 bases between the two germline ends. In DNA form, the CDR3 reads TGTGCCAGCAGTGAACGGGGGCGCGTGTACGAGCAGTACTTC. Translation: CASSERGRVYEQYF.

The chain uses TRBV10-2 and TRBJ2-5; D uncertain. Germline loops: CDR1 WSHSY, CDR2 SAAADI. This CDR3 spans 16 amino acids. Trimming stripped 4 bases from V and 7 bases from J, with 22 bases between. CDR3 DNA sequence: TGCGCCAGCAGTGTGTCCCACCCGGGCTCGTTTGGGACCCAGTACTTC. It encodes CASSVSHPGSFGTQYF.

The genes are TRBV19 and TRBJ1-4; D is unresolved. Germline-derived CDR1 and CDR2 are LNHDA and SQIVND (reference sequence). The length of the CDR3 is 14 residues. Trimming stripped 5 bases from V and 7 bases from J, with 14 bases between. Here the CDR3 DNA reads TGTGCCAGTAGTCGTCTTATTCGCGGTGAAAAACTGTTTTTT. This codes for CASSRLIRGEKLFF.

The chain is built from TRBV5-1 and TRBJ1-2, with 9 bases fitting TRBD1. Germline V CDR1 and CDR2: SGHRS, YFSETQ. The CDR3 length is 14 residues. V dropped 0 bases and J dropped 8; count of bases not matched to a gene: 5. The CDR3 DNA reads TGCGCCAGCAGCTTGGAGGGGACAGGGCGCGGCTACACCTTC. Amino acids: CASSLEGTGRGYTF.

The chain couples TRBV11-2 to TRBJ1-2; D remains unclear. The CDR3 length is 14 residues. Germline CDR1 reads SGHAT; CDR2 reads FQNNGV. Trimming removed 2 bases from V and 7 bases from J, with 14 bases in between. The CDR3 is CASSLKRISLGYTF. In nucleotides, the CDR3 is TGTGCCAGCAGCTTAAAGCGAATATCTCTTGGCTACACCTTC.

This chain joins TRBV5-6 and TRBJ1-5; 12 nucleotides align to TRBD1. V was clipped by 3 bases and J by 0 bases; unmatched bases: 10. Germline V lookup: CDR1 SGHDT, CDR2 YYEEEE. The CDR3 runs 19 residues. For the CDR3, the DNA is TGTGCCAGCAGCTCCGCGAGGGACAGGGGGCCTTATAGCAATCAGCCCCAGCATTTT. Translating it yields CASSSARDRGPYSNQPQHF.

The V and J genes are TRBV4-2 and TRBJ2-3; D might be TRBD1 or TRBD2, each matching 5 bases. Trimming pared 4 bases from V and 0 bases from J, leaving 11 bases between. Looked up from germline, CDR1 is LGHNA and CDR2 is YNFKEQ. The CDR3 sequence is 15 residues long. CDR3 region: CASSPSRGSTDTQYF. CDR3 sequence (DNA): TGTGCCAGCAGCCCCTCCCGGGGCAGCACAGATACGCAGTATTTT.

V gene TRBV21-1 combines with J gene TRBJ2-1; TRBD1, the D gene given by the table, was not confirmed from the DNA. TRBV21-1 corresponds to a pseudogene. The CDR3 sequence is 19 residues long. CDR3 sequence: CASSKGPLDTGQGYNEQFF. The CDR3 DNA reads as TGTGCCAGCAGCAAAGGCCCATTAGACACGGGACAGGGGTACAATGAGCAGTTCTTC.

The chain recombines TRBV5-1 with TRBJ1-3; perhaps TRBD1 as D (5 bases). The V and J ends lost 0 bases and 3 bases respectively, with 13 bases between them. CDR1 is SGHRS and CDR2 is YFSETQ in the germline V gene. The CDR3 sequence is 16 residues long. CDR3 in amino acids: CASSLVGGSYGNTIYF. The CDR3 nucleotides read TGCGCCAGCAGCTTGGTGGGGGGTTCGTATGGAAACACCATATATTTT.

This rearrangement joins TRBV6-6 to TRBJ1-1; D unresolved. There are 15 residues in the CDR3. V was clipped by 2 bases and J by 1 base, with 11 bases between them. CDR1 is MNHNY, CDR2 SVGAGI, per germline (reference sequence). CDR3 amino acids: CASSYVESGNTEAFF. The CDR3 coding sequence is TGTGCCAGCAGTTACGTGGAGTCGGGGAACACTGAAGCTTTCTTT.

The chain recombines TRBV27 with TRBJ2-1; D unresolved. V was trimmed by 6 bases and J by 0 bases, leaving 12 bases between them. Germline loops: CDR1 MNHEY, CDR2 SMNVEV (reference sequence). CDR3 length equals 15 residues. CDR3: CASSPPWTSYNEQFF. The CDR3, as DNA: TGTGCCAGCAGCCCGCCCTGGACCTCCTACAATGAGCAGTTCTTC.

The chain carries TRBV29-1 and TRBJ2-3; 8 nucleotides align to TRBD1. Germline-derived CDR1 and CDR2 are SQVTM and ANQGSEA. V was pared by 4 bases and J by 2 bases, with 11 bases of the junction left unmatched. CDR3 size: 16 residues. CDR3 DNA sequence: TGCAGCGTTGCCAGAATCGGACAGGGAAACACAGATACGCAGTATTTT. Translation gives CSVARIGQGNTDTQYF.

This clone was detected only a few times. The chain is built from TRBV9 and TRBJ2-7, with D possibly being TRBD2 (5 bases). From germline, CDR1 is SGDLS and CDR2 YYNGEE. The CDR3 spans 14 residues. V lost 3 bases and J 0 bases, leaving 10 bases between the germline ends. The CDR3 spells CASSAGSGSYEQYF. CDR3 nucleotides: TGTGCCAGCAGCGCTGGAAGCGGCTCCTACGAGCAGTACTTC.

This clone showed up just a few times. For the CDR3, the DNA is TGTGCCAGCAGCCACGCAGGGGAAGCTTTCTTT. It is translated as CASSHAGEAFF. V is TRBV28 and J is TRBJ1-1, with a weak D call TRBD1 (5 bases). This CDR3 spans 11 amino acids. Deletions cut 6 bases from V and 8 bases from J, with 10 bases between. Germline V CDR1 and CDR2: MDHEN, SYDVKM.

This chain joins TRBV7-2 and TRBJ2-3; D uncertain. The CDR3 length is 13 residues. The V end lost 2 bases, the J end lost 4 bases, and 7 bases lay between the germline ends. Germline CDR1 is SGHTA and CDR2 is FQGNSA. The CDR3 nucleotides read TGTGCCAGCAGCTTAATGTCCCCAGATACGCAGTATTTT. It translates to CASSLMSPDTQYF.